This TCR beta chain was sequenced during a study of CD8+ T cells in alopecia areata (dated by TCRdb to the late 2010s). For context, the study as a whole: Treated patients were enrolled in an open-label pilot trial of oral tofacitinib at 5 to 10 mg twice daily for moderate-to-severe alopecia areata. Scalp clonality was compared across normal scalp (n=4), patchy alopecia areata scalp (n=8), and alopecia totalis/universalis scalp (n=8). The study used high-throughput TCRbeta sequencing to examine T cell clonal expansion in alopecia areata, in both the C3H/HeJ mouse model and human patients. Patients on tofacitinib were biopsied at baseline and after 4 and 24 weeks of treatment, and several of the patients also had a later scalp biopsy. TCRbeta CDR3 regions were amplified by immunoSEQ multiplex PCR using 35 Vbeta forward and 13 Jbeta reverse primers. RNA came from the PAXgene miRNA kit for fixed scalp, the miRNeasy kit for PBMCs, and the RNeasy kit for mouse skin. In humans, TCRbeta sequencing was performed on scalp tissue and on sorted CD4+ and CD8+ peripheral blood T cells from healthy controls and from patients with patchy or totalis/universalis alopecia areata. In treated patients, disease severity was measured using the SALT score, which gives the percentage of scalp surface area affected. Tofacitinib was given for 6 to 18 months, followed by 6 months of follow-up off drug to assess delayed response and recurrence. The research as a whole found: The treated cohort was small, with a single nonresponder, so links between baseline CD8+ expansion and response need larger studies. During tofacitinib treatment, many expanded lesional clones stuck around in both scalp and blood, and this persistence may partly explain why relapse happens after treatment is stopped. Compared with normal scalp, lesional scalp, particularly in alopecia totalis/universalis, had higher clonality and more expanded CD8+ clones, which suggests antigenic drive. Shared TCR sequences between patients were less evident than in mice, which may be partly attributable to HLA diversity in the patient population. Tofacitinib significantly decreased scalp clonality and the number of expanded CD8+ clones among the top 100 scalp clones. Resident alphabeta T cells in normal human skin are also sequenced, complicating scalp TCR repertoire analysis, unlike mouse skin dominated by gammadelta T cells.

About this clone itself: Its antigen is still unknown. Per-nucleotide qualities are absent, and no much larger clonotype sits a single base away.

CDR1 MNHEY and CDR2 SMNVEV are derived from the germline V gene (reference sequence). There are 14 amino acids in the CDR3, from cysteine to phenylalanine inclusive. Here the CDR3 DNA is all that survives: 42 bases in frame from base 1. Between the V and J ends, shortened by 2 bases and 8 bases respectively, the junction contains 15 bases. The sample's time point label is to be understood as: around 4 weeks on oral tofacitinib. The treatment or condition label for this specimen denotes: oral pan-JAK inhibitor, 5-10 mg twice daily. Lesional scalp punch biopsies and peripheral blood were collected from alopecia areata patients. PBMCs were separated by density centrifugation and stained for CD3, CD4 and CD8, after which CD4+ and CD8+ T cells were sorted on a FACSAria. Preparation of the library involved the immunoSEQ multiplex PCR assay. RNA was extracted from all samples and reverse transcribed into cDNA as template for TCR sequencing. SuperScript III was used for first-strand cDNA synthesis, primed with a 2:1 mix of oligo-dT and random hexamers. Amplification bias was assessed with a synthetic immune receptor repertoire, and residual bias was removed computationally. The authors' analysis ran thus. After raw reads were preprocessed to remove errors, the CDR3 was defined following IMGT conventions as running from the conserved cysteine to phenylalanine. Clonality was computed by normalizing Shannon entropy by log2 of the number of productive unique TCRs and subtracting the result from 1. Whether scalp clones were CD4 or CD8 was inferred by matching scalp TCRbeta sequences against CD4 and CD8 repertoires sorted from blood. TCRdb holds this immuneACCESS table with in-frame rearrangements only. Some clones are missing; in checked studies, unresolved V genes explain under half, and the rest has no known cause. D and trimming come from the DNA, and the V and J calls and clone size come from that table. The sample records about 150,000 clones, about two thirds of which are singletons. The ten largest clones capture 0.91% of the sample.

Sample: CD4+ T cells sorted from blood, taken at week 4, from a patient treated with tofacitinib. The clonotype originates from a human donor with alopecia areata. The V and J segments used are TRBV27 and TRBJ1-1; a confident D gene designation cannot be given. CDR3 sequence: CASSLLSPPREAFF. The nucleotides are TGTGCCAGCAGTTTACTATCACCGCCGAGAGAAGCTTTCTTT.